A single sample gave rise to the 25 T cell receptor beta chains below, sequenced in a study of human T cells and chemical hapten exposure. Time point denoted: healthy volunteer bleed at 6 weeks. From whole blood left unfractionated, total RNA was extracted. TCRdb re-called the RACE reads through MiXCR, storing one row per CDR3 protein. This table has under 90,000 distinct CDR3 sequences, over 8.5% appearing once. Source material: whole blood. Receptors were obtained from a male donor in good health. Some clones in this sample may be carry-over from other donors' samples.

This clonotype turned up a few times. J is TRBJ2-2 and V is TRBV24-1; D not resolved. The CDR3 is 12 residues long. In germline, CDR1 is KGHDR, CDR2 SFDVKD. Trimming cost V 4 bases and J 6 bases, with 5 bases left between them. CDR3 DNA: TGTGCCACCAGTGACACACCCGGGGAGCTGTTTTTT. It codes for CATSDTPGELFF.

The J gene is TRBJ1-2, the V gene TRBV7-9; no clear D gene. Germline V lookup: CDR1 SEHNR, CDR2 FQNEAQ (reference sequence). There are 13 residues in the CDR3. The V end was cut by 0 bases, the J end by 5 bases, with 7 bases between. The CDR3 region is CASSLATSYGYTF. The CDR3 nucleotides are TGTGCCAGCAGCTTAGCCACATCTTATGGCTACACCTTC. The full variable domain, its missing parts supplied by reference TRBV7-9 and TRBJ1-2, is DTGVSQNPRHKITKRGQNVTFRCDPISEHNRLYWYRQTLGQGPEFLTYFQNEAQLEKSRLLSDRFSAERPKGSFSTLEIQRTEQGDSAMYLCASSLATSYGYTFGSGTRLTVV.

The chain employs TRBV5-1 and TRBJ1-1; TRBD1 agrees at 10 bases. Germline loops: CDR1 SGHRS, CDR2 YFSETQ. J lost 8 bases, V lost 4 bases, and 14 bases had no gene match. This CDR3 is 16 amino acids long. CDR3: CASSKGQGIVVTEAFF. The CDR3 nucleotides are TGCGCCAGCAGCAAGGGACAGGGGATCGTCGTAACCGAAGCTTTCTTT.

The chain joins TRBV28 to TRBJ1-1, with TRBD1 matching 8 bases. CDR1 is MDHEN and CDR2 is SYDVKM in the germline V gene. The CDR3 has 12 residues. With 6 bases clipped from V and 7 bases from J, the junction kept 4 bases outside the gene matches. CDR3 bases: TGTGCCAGCAGACCAGGGGGCCTTGAAGCTTTCTTT. It translates to CASRPGGLEAFF.

The sample holds a few counts of this clonotype. V is TRBV27 and J is TRBJ1-1; possible D gene TRBD1, 5 bases. The CDR3 has 12 residues. The germline V gene has CDR1 MNHEY and CDR2 SMNVEV (reference sequence). The V and J ends lost 3 bases and 8 bases respectively, with 10 bases between them. Here the CDR3 DNA reads TGTGCCAGCAGTTTTATTGGGGCCGAAGCTTTCTTT. Encoded protein: CASSFIGAEAFF.

There are a few counts of this clonotype. V gene TRBV7-8 combines with J gene TRBJ2-6; 9 bases are shared with TRBD2. The CDR3 covers 16 residues. Germline V CDR1 and CDR2: SGHVS, FQNEAQ. Trimming at V came to 3 bases and at J to 2 bases, leaving 2 bases not matched to a gene. CDR3 protein: CASSLGLAPGANVLTF. In nucleotides, the CDR3 is TGTGCCAGCAGCTTGGGACTAGCTCCTGGGGCCAACGTCCTGACTTTC.

This clonotype was counted only a few times. The J gene is TRBJ2-5, the V gene TRBV9, with 9 bases lining up with TRBD1. The junction had 6 bases not matched to a gene; V was cut back by 4 bases and J by 5 bases. Germline V gene sequence: CDR1 SGDLS, CDR2 YYNGEE. The CDR3 runs 14 residues. CDR3 nucleotide sequence: TGTGCCAGCAGCATCGGGACAGGGAAGGAGACCCAGTACTTC. This translates into CASSIGTGKETQYF. The whole variable domain, filled in from reference TRBV9 and TRBJ2-5, reads DSGVTQTPKHLITATGQRVTLRCSPRSGDLSVYWYQQSLDQGLQFLIQYYNGEERAKGNILERFSAQQFPDLHSELNLSSLELGDSALYFCASSIGTGKETQYFGPGTRLLVL.

J is TRBJ1-2 and V is TRBV18, with TRBD1 matching over 7 bases. Unmatched junction bases numbered 8, after V lost 4 bases and J lost 0 bases. The CDR3 totals 16 residues. Germline V gives CDR1 KGHSH, CDR2 LQKENI. CDR3 amino acids: CASSRDSQGSNYGYTF. The CDR3 nucleotides are TGTGCCAGCTCACGGGACAGCCAAGGTTCTAACTATGGCTACACCTTC.

This clonotype was found a few times. This rearrangement joins TRBV6-2 or TRBV6-3 to TRBJ2-3; the D is unclear. V was clipped by 5 bases and J by 5 bases, with 20 bases between them. Per germline, CDR1 MNHEY and CDR2 SVGEGT. This CDR3 contains 16 residues. In DNA, the CDR3 is TGTGCCAGCAGTACCGCCGCGGCGGAAGATGAAGATACGCAGTATTTT. This sequence encodes CASSTAAAEDEDTQYF.

This clonotype was found a few times. The genes are TRBV7-9 and TRBJ2-1; 11 nucleotides agree with TRBD2. In germline, CDR1 is SEHNR, CDR2 FQNEAQ (reference sequence). This CDR3 has 15 residues. The ends lost 6 bases at V and 5 bases at J; junction bases unmatched: 6. CDR3 coding DNA: TGTGCCAGCAGTCCACTAGCGGGAGCGGACAATGAGCAGTTCTTC. This encodes CASSPLAGADNEQFF.

The rearrangement uses TRBV27 and TRBJ2-3; D gene unclear. The CDR3 runs to 15 residues. CDR1 and CDR2 (germline): MNHEY, SMNVEV (reference sequence). V lost 2 bases and J lost 0, with 9 bases in between. CDR3 DNA: TGTGCCAGCAGTTTAGTGGTGCGGAGCACAGATACGCAGTATTTT. Residues: CASSLVVRSTDTQYF.

This sequence joins TRBV14 and TRBJ1-1; possibly TRBD1 for D (5 bases). V lost 1 base and J lost 2, with 8 bases in between. Per the germline V gene, CDR1 is SGHDN and CDR2 is FVKESK. The CDR3 spans 14 residues. The CDR3 protein is CASSQGGRNTEAFF. CDR3 nucleotide sequence: TGTGCCAGCAGCCAAGGGGGCAGAAACACTGAAGCTTTCTTT.

There are a few counts of this clonotype. The chain couples TRBV5-4 to TRBJ1-4; 8 nucleotides align to TRBD1. CDR3 length: 14 amino acids. With 5 bases clipped from V and 7 bases from J, the junction kept 7 bases outside the gene matches. The germline CDR1 and CDR2 sequences are SGHNT and YYREEE (reference sequence). The CDR3 reads CASSVQGAVEKLFF. The DNA of the CDR3 is TGTGCCAGCAGTGTCCAGGGGGCGGTTGAAAAACTGTTTTTT. The whole variable domain, filled in from reference TRBV5-4 and TRBJ1-4, reads ETGVTQSPTHLIKTRGQQVTLRCSSQSGHNTVSWYQQALGQGPQFIFQYYREEENGRGNFPPRFSGLQFPNYSSELNVNALELDDSALYLCASSVQGAVEKLFFGSGTQLSVL.

This clonotype has a handful of counts. The J gene is TRBJ1-1, the V gene TRBV20-1, with D perhaps matching TRBD1 (5 bases). V lost 5 bases, J lost 8 bases, and 18 bases lay in between. The germline V gene encodes CDR1 DFQATT and CDR2 SNEGSKA (reference sequence). This CDR3 is 13 amino acids long. CDR3 sequence: CSALLTDRSEAFF. The CDR3 nucleotides are TGCAGTGCTCTACTAACTGACAGATCCGAAGCTTTCTTT.

This clonotype showed up many times. The rearrangement uses TRBV29-1 and TRBJ2-1; D call uncertain. V lost 6 bases, J lost 8 bases, and 14 bases lay in between. CDR1 SQVTM and CDR2 ANQGSEA come from the germline V gene. CDR3 length equals 12 residues. The CDR3, as DNA: TGCAGCGTCGGCAGTTCAGTACATGAGCAGTTCTTC. This encodes CSVGSSVHEQFF.

The chain couples TRBV7-2 to TRBJ1-1; D not certain. Trimming left V 5 bases short and J 1 base short, with 8 bases between. The CDR3 totals 13 residues. Germline V gives CDR1 SGHTA, CDR2 FQGNSA. The CDR3 DNA reads TGTGCCAGCAGCCCTACAACGAACACTGAAGCTTTCTTT. This gives the protein CASSPTTNTEAFF.

This clonotype came up many times. The junction departs from the called germline gene at one end, perhaps through a read error. The chain is built from TRBV7-2 and TRBJ2-3, with 14 bases identical to TRBD2. The CDR3 has 13 residues. CDR1 SGHTA and CDR2 FQGNSA come from the germline V gene. CDR3 loop: CASSFKTSGGAYF. The DNA for the CDR3 is TGTGCCAGCAGCTTTAAGACTAGCGGGGGGGCATACTTT.

The V and J genes are TRBV3-1 and TRBJ1-3; no clear D gene. CDR1 is LGHDT and CDR2 is YNNKEL in the germline V gene (reference sequence). Between the trimmed V and J ends, which lost 0 bases and 0 bases, there was a span of 12 bases. The CDR3 spans 17 residues. CDR3 amino acids: CASSQDIEPHSGNTIYF. The DNA for the CDR3 is TGTGCCAGCAGCCAAGACATCGAGCCCCACTCTGGAAACACCATATATTTT.

This clonotype has only a few counts. This chain connects TRBV6-1 to TRBJ2-7; TRBD2 matches 11 bases. The V gene's germline CDR1 is MNHNS and CDR2 SASEGT. The CDR3 contains 14 residues. V was clipped by 3 bases and J by 4 bases; unmatched bases: 2. The CDR3 nucleotides read TGTGCCAGCAGTGATTGGACTAGCGGGTACGAGCAGTACTTC. Translation gives CASSDWTSGYEQYF.

This clonotype was observed a handful of times. This sequence joins TRBV3-1 and TRBJ2-7, with unresolved D. The germline gives CDR1 LGHDT, CDR2 YNNKEL (reference sequence). V was shortened by 4 bases and J by 3 bases, with 10 bases between the two germline ends. CDR3 length: 13 amino acids. CDR3 region: CASSPGSHYEQYF. CDR3 bases: TGTGCCAGCAGCCCCGGATCGCACTACGAGCAGTACTTC.

This sequence joins TRBV5-6 and TRBJ1-1; weak D call: TRBD1 (5 bases). CDR3 length: 15 residues. V was cut by 1 base and J by 2 bases, with 12 bases left in between. The germline V gene encodes CDR1 SGHDT and CDR2 YYEEEE. CDR3 coding DNA: TGTGCCAGCAGCTTGTTCGACAGCTCTAACACTGAAGCTTTCTTT. Translating gives CASSLFDSSNTEAFF.

This clonotype appeared many times. The rearrangement links TRBV3-1 to TRBJ1-1, with unresolved D. V was pared by 0 bases and J by 4 bases, with 12 bases between. The CDR3 is 15 amino acids. Germline V gene data show CDR1 as LGHDT and CDR2 as YNNKEL (reference sequence). Here the CDR3 reads CASSQDSGKGTEAFF. CDR3 nucleotides: TGTGCCAGCAGCCAAGACTCGGGGAAGGGCACTGAAGCTTTCTTT.

This clonotype came up many times. The rearrangement links TRBV12-3 or TRBV12-4 to TRBJ2-7; maybe TRBD1 (5 bases). Trimming pared 5 bases from V and 1 base from J, leaving 12 bases between. The CDR3 covers 14 residues. The chain's CDR3 is CASSPPRTSYEQYF. Written as DNA, the CDR3 is TGTGCCAGCAGTCCCCCCCGGACATCCTACGAGCAGTACTTC.

The chain combines TRBV5-1 with TRBJ1-1; 9 nucleotides agree with TRBD1. This CDR3 has 18 residues. V dropped 4 bases and J dropped 2; count of bases not matched to a gene: 15. The germline V gene has CDR1 SGHRS and CDR2 YFSETQ. CDR3 loop: CASSPSRDREWGNTEAFF. CDR3 DNA: TGCGCCAGCAGCCCGTCCCGGGACAGGGAATGGGGTAACACTGAAGCTTTCTTT. The entire variable domain, with the rest obtained from reference TRBV5-1 and TRBJ1-1, is as follows: KAGVTQTPRYLIKTRGQQVTLSCSPISGHRSVSWYQQTPGQGLQFLFEYFSETQRNKGNFPGRFSGRQFSNSRSEMNVSTLELGDSALYLCASSPSRDREWGNTEAFFGQGTRLTVV.

Turning to this clonotype: This may arise from a read error, as a much more abundant clone is one base away. The rearrangement links TRBV23-1 to TRBJ2-3, with D maybe TRBD2 (6 bases). TRBV23-1 is flagged as an ORF with uncertain function. This CDR3 has 17 residues. In DNA form, the CDR3 reads TGCGCCAGCAGTCGATCTCACTGGCGGGGTAGCACAGTTACGCAGTATTTT. Translated: CASSRSHWRGSTVTQYF.